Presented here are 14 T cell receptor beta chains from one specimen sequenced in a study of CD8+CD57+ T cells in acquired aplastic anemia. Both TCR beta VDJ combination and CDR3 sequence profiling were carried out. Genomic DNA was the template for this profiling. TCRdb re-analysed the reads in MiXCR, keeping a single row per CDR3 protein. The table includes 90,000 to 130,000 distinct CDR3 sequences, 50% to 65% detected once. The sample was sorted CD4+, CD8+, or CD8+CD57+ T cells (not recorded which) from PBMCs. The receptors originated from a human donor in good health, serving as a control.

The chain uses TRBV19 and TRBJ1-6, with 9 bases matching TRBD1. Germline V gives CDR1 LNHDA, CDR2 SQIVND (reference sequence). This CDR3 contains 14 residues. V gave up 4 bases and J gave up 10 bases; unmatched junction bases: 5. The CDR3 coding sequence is TGTGCCAGTAGTACAGGACAGGGGATGTCACCCCTCCACTTT. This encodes CASSTGQGMSPLHF.

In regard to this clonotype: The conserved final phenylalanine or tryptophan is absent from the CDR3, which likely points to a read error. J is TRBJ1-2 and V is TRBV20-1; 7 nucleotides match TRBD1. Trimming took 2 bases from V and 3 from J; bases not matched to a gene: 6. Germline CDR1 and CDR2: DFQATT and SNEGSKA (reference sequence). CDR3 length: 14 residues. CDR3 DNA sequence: TGCAGTGCTAGACCCACCGACAGGGACTATGGCTACACCCTC. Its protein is CSARPTDRDYGYTL.

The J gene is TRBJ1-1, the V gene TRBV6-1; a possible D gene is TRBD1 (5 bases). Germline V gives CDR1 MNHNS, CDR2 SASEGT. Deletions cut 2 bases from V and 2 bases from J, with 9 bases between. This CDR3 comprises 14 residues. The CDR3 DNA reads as TGTGCCAGCAGTGAACCAGGGATTAACACTGAAGCTTTCTTT. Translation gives CASSEPGINTEAFF.

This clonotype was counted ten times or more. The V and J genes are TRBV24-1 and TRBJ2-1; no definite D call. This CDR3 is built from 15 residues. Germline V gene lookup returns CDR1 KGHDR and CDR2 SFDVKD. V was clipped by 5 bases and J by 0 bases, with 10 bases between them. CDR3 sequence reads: CATSGRKSSYNEQFF. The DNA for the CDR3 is TGTGCCACCAGTGGACGGAAGAGCTCCTACAATGAGCAGTTCTTC.

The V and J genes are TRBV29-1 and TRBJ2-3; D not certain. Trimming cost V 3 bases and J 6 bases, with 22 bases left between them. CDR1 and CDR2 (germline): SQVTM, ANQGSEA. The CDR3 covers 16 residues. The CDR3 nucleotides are TGCAGCGTTGATTTGCCGACCTCTTCGCATTCCGATACGCAGTATTTT. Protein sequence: CSVDLPTSSHSDTQYF.

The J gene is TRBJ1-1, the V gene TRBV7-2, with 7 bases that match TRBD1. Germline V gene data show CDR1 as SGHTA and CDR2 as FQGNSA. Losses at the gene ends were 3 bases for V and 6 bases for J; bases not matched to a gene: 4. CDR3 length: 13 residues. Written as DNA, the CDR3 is TGTGCCAGCAGCTTGTCTACAGGGGCTGAAGCTTTCTTT. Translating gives CASSLSTGAEAFF. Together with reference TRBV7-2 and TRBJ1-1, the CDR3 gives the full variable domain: GAGVSQSPSNKVTEKGKDVELRCDPISGHTALYWYRQSLGQGLEFLIYFQGNSAPDKSGLPSDRFSAERTGGSVSTLTIQRTQQEDSAVYLCASSLSTGAEAFFGQGTRLTVV.

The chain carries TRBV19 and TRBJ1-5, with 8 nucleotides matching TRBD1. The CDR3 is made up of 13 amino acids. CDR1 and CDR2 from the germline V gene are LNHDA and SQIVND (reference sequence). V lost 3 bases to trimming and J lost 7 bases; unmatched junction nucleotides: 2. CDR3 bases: TGTGCCAGTAGTATCAGGGGGCAGCAGCCCCAGCATTTT. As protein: CASSIRGQQPQHF. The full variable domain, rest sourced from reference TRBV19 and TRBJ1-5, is DGGITQSPKYLFRKEGQNVTLSCEQNLNHDAMYWYRQDPGQGLRLIYYSQIVNDFQKGDIAEGYSVSREKKESFPLTVTSAQKNPTAFYLCASSIRGQQPQHFGDGTRLSIL.

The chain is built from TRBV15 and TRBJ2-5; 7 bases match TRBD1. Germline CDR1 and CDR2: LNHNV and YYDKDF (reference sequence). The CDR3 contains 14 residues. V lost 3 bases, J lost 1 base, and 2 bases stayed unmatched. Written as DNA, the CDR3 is TGTGCCACCAGCAGGACAGGGTTCCAAGAGACCCAGTACTTC. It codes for CATSRTGFQETQYF.

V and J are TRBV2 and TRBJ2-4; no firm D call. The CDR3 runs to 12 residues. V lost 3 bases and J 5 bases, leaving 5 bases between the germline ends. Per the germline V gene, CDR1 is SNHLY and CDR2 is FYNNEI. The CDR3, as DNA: TGTGCCAGCAGTGAGAGGCAAAACATTCAGTACTTC. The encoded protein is CASSERQNIQYF.

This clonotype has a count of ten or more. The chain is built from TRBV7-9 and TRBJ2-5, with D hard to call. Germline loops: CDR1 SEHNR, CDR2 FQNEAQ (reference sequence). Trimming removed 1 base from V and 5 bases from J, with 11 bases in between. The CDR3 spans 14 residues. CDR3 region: CASSLEVDSETQYF. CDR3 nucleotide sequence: TGTGCCAGCAGCTTAGAGGTTGATTCGGAGACCCAGTACTTC.

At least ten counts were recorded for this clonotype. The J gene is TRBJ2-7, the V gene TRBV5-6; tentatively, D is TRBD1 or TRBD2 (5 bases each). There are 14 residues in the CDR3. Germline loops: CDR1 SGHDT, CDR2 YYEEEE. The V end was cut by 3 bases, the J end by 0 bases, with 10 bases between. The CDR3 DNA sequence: TGTGCCAGCAGCTGGGGACGAGGCTCCTACGAGCAGTACTTC. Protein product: CASSWGRGSYEQYF.

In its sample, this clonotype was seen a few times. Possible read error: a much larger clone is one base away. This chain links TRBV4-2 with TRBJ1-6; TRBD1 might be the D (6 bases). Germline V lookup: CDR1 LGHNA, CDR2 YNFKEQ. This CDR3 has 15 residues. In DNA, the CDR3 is TGTGCCAGCAGCCCAGAGGGGGGCTATGATTCACCCCTCCACTTT. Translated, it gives CASSPEGGYDSPLHF.

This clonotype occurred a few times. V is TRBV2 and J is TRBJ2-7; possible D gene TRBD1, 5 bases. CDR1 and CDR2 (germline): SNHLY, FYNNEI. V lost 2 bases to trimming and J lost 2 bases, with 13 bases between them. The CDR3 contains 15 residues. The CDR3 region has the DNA TGTGCCAGCAGTGAACAACAGGAGACGACCTACGAGCAGTACTTC. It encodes CASSEQQETTYEQYF.

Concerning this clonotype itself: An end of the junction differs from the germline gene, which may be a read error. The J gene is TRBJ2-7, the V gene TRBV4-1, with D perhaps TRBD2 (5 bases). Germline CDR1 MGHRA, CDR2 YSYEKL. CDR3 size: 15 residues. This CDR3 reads CASSQVPGNTYVQYF. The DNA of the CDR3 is TGCGCCAGCAGCCAAGTTCCCGGGAACACCTACGTGCAGTACTTC.